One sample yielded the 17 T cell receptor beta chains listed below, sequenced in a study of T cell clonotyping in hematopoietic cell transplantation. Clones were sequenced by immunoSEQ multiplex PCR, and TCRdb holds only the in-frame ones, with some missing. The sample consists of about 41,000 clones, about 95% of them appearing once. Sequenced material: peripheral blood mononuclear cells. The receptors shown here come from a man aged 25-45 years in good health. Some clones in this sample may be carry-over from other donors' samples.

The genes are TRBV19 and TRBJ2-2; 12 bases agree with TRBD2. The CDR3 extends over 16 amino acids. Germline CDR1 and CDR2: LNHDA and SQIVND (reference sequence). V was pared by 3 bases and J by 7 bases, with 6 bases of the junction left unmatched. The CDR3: CASSIQGLAGDGELFF. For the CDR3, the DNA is TGTGCCAGTAGTATTCAGGGACTAGCGGGTGACGGGGAGCTGTTTTTT.

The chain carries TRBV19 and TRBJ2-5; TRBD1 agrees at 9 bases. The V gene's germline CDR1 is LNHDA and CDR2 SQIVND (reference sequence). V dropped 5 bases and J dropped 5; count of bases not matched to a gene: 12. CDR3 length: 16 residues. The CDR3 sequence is CASSPPGTGWQETQYF. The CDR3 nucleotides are TGTGCCAGTAGTCCCCCCGGGACAGGGTGGCAGGAGACCCAGTACTTC.

The CDR3 is CSARARNEQYF. As DNA, the CDR3 is TGCAGTGCTAGAGCGCGTAACGAGCAGTACTTC. The rearrangement links TRBV20-1 to TRBJ2-7; no reliable D call. CDR1 and CDR2 (germline): DFQATT, SNEGSKA (reference sequence). The CDR3 sequence is 11 residues long. Trimming shortened V by 1 base and J by 5 bases, and 6 bases separated the two germline ends.

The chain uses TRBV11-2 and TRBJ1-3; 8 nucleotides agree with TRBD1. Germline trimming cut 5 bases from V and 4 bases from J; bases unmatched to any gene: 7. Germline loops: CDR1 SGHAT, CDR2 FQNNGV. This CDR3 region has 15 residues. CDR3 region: CASSARQGSGNTIYF. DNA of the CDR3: TGTGCCAGCAGCGCCCGACAGGGGAGCGGAAACACCATATATTTT.

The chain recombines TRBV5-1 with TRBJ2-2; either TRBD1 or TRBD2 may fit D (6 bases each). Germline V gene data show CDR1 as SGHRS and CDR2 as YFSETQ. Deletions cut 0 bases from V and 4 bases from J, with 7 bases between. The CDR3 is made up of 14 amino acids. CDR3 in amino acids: CASSLEGGTGELFF. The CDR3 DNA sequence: TGCGCCAGCAGCTTGGAGGGGGGCACCGGGGAGCTGTTTTTT.

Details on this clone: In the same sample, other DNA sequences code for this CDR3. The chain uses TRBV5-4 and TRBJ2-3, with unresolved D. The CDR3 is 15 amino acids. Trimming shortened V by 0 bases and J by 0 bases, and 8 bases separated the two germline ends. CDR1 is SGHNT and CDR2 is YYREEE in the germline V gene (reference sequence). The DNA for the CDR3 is TGTGCCAGCAGCTTGGGTGGGGTGAGCACAGATACGCAGTATTTT. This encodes CASSLGGVSTDTQYF.

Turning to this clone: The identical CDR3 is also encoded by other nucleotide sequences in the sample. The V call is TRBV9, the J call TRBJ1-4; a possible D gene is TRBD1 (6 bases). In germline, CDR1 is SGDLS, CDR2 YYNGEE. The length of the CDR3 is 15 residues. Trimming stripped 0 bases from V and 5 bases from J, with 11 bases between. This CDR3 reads CASSVEGGLNEKLFF. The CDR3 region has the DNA TGTGCCAGCAGCGTAGAAGGGGGTCTAAATGAAAAACTGTTTTTT.

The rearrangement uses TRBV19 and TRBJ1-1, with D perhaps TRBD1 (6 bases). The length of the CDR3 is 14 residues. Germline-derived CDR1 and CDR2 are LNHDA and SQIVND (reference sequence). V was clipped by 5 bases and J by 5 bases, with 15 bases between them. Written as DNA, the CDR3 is TGTGCCAGTAGTGTAAATGCGGGGGCGACTGAAGCTTTCTTT. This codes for CASSVNAGATEAFF.

CDR3 region: CASSALSPGTDTQYF. In DNA form, the CDR3 reads TGTGCCAGCAGCGCCCTATCCCCAGGCACAGATACGCAGTATTTT. The genes are TRBV7-6 and TRBJ2-3; D not certain. Germline V gives CDR1 SGHVS, CDR2 FNYEAQ. This CDR3 contains 15 residues. Trimming pared 5 bases from V and 1 base from J, leaving 13 bases between.

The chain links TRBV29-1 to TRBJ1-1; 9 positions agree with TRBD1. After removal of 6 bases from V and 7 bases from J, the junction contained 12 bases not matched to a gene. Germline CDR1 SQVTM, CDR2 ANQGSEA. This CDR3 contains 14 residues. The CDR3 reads CSVTPQGAKLEAFF. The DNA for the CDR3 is TGCAGCGTCACTCCACAGGGGGCTAAACTTGAAGCTTTCTTT.

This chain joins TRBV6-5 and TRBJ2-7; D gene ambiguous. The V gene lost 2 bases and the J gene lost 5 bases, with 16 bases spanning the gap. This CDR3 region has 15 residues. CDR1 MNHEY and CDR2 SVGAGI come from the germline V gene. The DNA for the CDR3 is TGTGCCAGCAGTTACCGTCCAGCGTTGTCGCACGAGCAGTACTTC. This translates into CASSYRPALSHEQYF.

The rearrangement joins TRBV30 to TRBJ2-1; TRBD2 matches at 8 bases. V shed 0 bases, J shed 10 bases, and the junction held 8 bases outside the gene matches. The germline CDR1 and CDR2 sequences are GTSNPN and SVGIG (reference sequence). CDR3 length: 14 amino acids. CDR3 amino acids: CAWSVLALADEQFF. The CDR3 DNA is TGTGCCTGGAGTGTACTCGCACTAGCGGACGAGCAGTTCTTC.

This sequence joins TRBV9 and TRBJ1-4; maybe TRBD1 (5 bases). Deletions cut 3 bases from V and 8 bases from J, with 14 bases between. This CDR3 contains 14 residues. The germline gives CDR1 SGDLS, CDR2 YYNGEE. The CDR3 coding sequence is TGTGCCAGCAGCGAGGACATCTCTTTCGAAAAACTGTTTTTT. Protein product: CASSEDISFEKLFF.

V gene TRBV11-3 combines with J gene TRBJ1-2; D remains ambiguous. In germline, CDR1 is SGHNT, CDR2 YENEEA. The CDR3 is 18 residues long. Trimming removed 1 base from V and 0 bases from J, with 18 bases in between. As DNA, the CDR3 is TGTGCCAGCAGCTTAGTGTTCGGGGAATCGGCTACTAACTATGGCTACACCTTC. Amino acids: CASSLVFGESATNYGYTF.

CDR3 residues: CASSAGGEAEKLFF. The CDR3 bases are TGTGCCAGCAGTGCTGGGGGTGAGGCTGAAAAACTGTTTTTT. The chain is built from TRBV6-1 and TRBJ1-4, with D possibly TRBD1 on 5 matching bases. With 4 bases removed from V and 7 bases from J, the gap between germline ends came to 13 bases. The CDR3 is 14 residues long. Per the germline V gene, CDR1 is MNHNS and CDR2 is SASEGT.

For the CDR3, the DNA is TGTGCCAGCAGCTTGGCCGAATGGGCGGAGACCCAGTACTTC. It yields the protein CASSLAEWAETQYF. V and J are TRBV5-4 and TRBJ2-5; D call uncertain. The CDR3 sequence is 14 residues long. The germline V gene encodes CDR1 SGHNT and CDR2 YYREEE (reference sequence). V was shortened by 0 bases and J by 5 bases, with 11 bases between the two germline ends.

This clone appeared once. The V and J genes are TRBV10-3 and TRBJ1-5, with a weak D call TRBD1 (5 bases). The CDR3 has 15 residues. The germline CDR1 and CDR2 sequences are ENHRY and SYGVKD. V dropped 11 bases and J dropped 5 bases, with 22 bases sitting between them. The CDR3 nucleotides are TGTGCCGTGGCGGTCGGGGGAAGTTCGGATCAGCCCCAGCATTTT. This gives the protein CAVAVGGSSDQPQHF.